A single sample gave rise to the 30 T cell receptor beta chains below, sequenced in a study of blood T cell repertoires in COVID-19. Produced via immunoSEQ multiplex PCR; TCRdb's table is partial and in-frame only. The sample shows 90,000 to 120,000 clones, about three quarters of them seen only once. The sequenced material came from peripheral blood. The receptors originated from an older man with acute or convalescent COVID-19.

The chain recombines TRBV28 with TRBJ1-1, with D perhaps matching TRBD1 (6 bases). This CDR3 spans 14 amino acids. Germline lookup yields CDR1 MDHEN and CDR2 SYDVKM. Between the trimmed V and J ends, which lost 6 bases and 1 base, there was a span of 12 bases. Here the CDR3 reads CASSPRGGNTEAFF. The CDR3 coding sequence is TGTGCCAGCAGCCCTCGAGGGGGGAACACTGAAGCTTTCTTT.

The chain recombines TRBV11-2 with TRBJ1-2, with no clear D. CDR1 is SGHAT, CDR2 FQNNGV, per germline. Trimming left V 3 bases short and J 4 bases short, with 9 bases between. CDR3 length equals 13 residues. CDR3 DNA: TGTGCCAGCAGCTTGGAGCCAAGCTATGGCTACACCTTC. Translated, it gives CASSLEPSYGYTF.

The chain couples TRBV28 to TRBJ1-5, with TRBD1 as a possible D gene (5 bases). In germline, CDR1 is MDHEN, CDR2 SYDVKM. This CDR3 comprises 12 residues. The V end lost 7 bases, the J end lost 5 bases, and 9 bases lay between the germline ends. The CDR3 loop reads CASTPGDQPQHF. CDR3 bases: TGTGCCAGCACCCCGGGGGATCAGCCCCAGCATTTT.

The rearrangement joins TRBV28 to TRBJ2-3; 9 nucleotides line up with TRBD2. J lost 8 bases, V lost 5 bases, and 14 bases had no gene match. This CDR3 contains 16 residues. Germline V gene lookup returns CDR1 MDHEN and CDR2 SYDVKM. This CDR3 reads CASSPAGGSSGSTQYF. The DNA of the CDR3 is TGTGCCAGCAGTCCCGCGGGAGGGAGCAGCGGGAGTACGCAGTATTTT.

The J gene is TRBJ2-5, the V gene TRBV18; TRBD1 agrees at 7 bases. Germline CDR1 KGHSH, CDR2 LQKENI. V trimming: 0 bases; J trimming: 2 bases; junction bases outside the gene matches: 9. There are 17 residues in the CDR3. In nucleotides, the CDR3 is TGTGCCAGCTCACCACCCTCCCCTCGACAGGGACAAGAGACCCAGTACTTC. Protein sequence: CASSPPSPRQGQETQYF.

V usage is TRBV9 and J usage is TRBJ2-7, with TRBD1 as a possible D gene (6 bases). Germline CDR1 and CDR2: SGDLS and YYNGEE. The CDR3 is made up of 14 amino acids. Between the trimmed V and J ends, which lost 2 bases and 1 base, there was a span of 10 bases. In nucleotides, the CDR3 is TGTGCCAGCAGCGTCCGGGACACATCCTACGAGCAGTACTTC. Amino acid sequence: CASSVRDTSYEQYF. Variable domain in full (rest from reference TRBV9 and TRBJ2-7): DSGVTQTPKHLITATGQRVTLRCSPRSGDLSVYWYQQSLDQGLQFLIQYYNGEERAKGNILERFSAQQFPDLHSELNLSSLELGDSALYFCASSVRDTSYEQYFGPGTRLTVT.

The chain combines TRBV6-5 with TRBJ1-5, with D uncertain. The germline gives CDR1 MNHEY, CDR2 SVGAGI. CDR3 length equals 15 residues. The V gene lost 6 bases and the J gene lost 2 bases, with 14 bases spanning the gap. The CDR3 DNA sequence: TGTGCCAGCAGGTCGCAAACGGGAGGCAATCAGCCCCAGCATTTT. It is translated as CASRSQTGGNQPQHF.

The J gene is TRBJ2-1, the V gene TRBV5-1; 12 bases map to TRBD2. V shed 3 bases and J 5 bases; nucleotides not matched to a gene: 3. Germline V lookup: CDR1 SGHRS, CDR2 YFSETQ. This CDR3 has 15 residues. DNA of the CDR3: TGCGCCAGCAGCTCCGGACTAGCGGGGAACAATGAGCAGTTCTTC. Its translation is CASSSGLAGNNEQFF. Based on the CDR3 plus reference TRBV5-1 and TRBJ2-1, the full variable domain is KAGVTQTPRYLIKTRGQQVTLSCSPISGHRSVSWYQQTPGQGLQFLFEYFSETQRNKGNFPGRFSGRQFSNSRSEMNVSTLELGDSALYLCASSSGLAGNNEQFFGPGTRLTVL.

This chain links TRBV11-1 with TRBJ1-1, with D uncertain. V was clipped by 5 bases and J by 4 bases, with 14 bases between them. The CDR3 extends over 14 amino acids. From germline, CDR1 is SGHAT and CDR2 FQDESV (reference sequence). This CDR3 is CASSLNTGVTEAFF. The CDR3 DNA follows: TGTGCCAGCAGCCTGAACACCGGAGTCACTGAAGCTTTCTTT. The complete variable domain, with remaining parts taken from reference TRBV11-1 and TRBJ1-1, reads EAEVAQSPRYKITEKSQAVAFWCDPISGHATLYWYRQILGQGPELLVQFQDESVVDDSQLPKDRFSAERLKGVDSTLKIQPAELGDSAMYLCASSLNTGVTEAFFGQGTRLTVV.

This chain connects TRBV6-6 to TRBJ1-1, with no clear D. V lost 4 bases, J lost 5 bases, and 8 bases lay in between. This CDR3 spans 12 amino acids. Germline lookup yields CDR1 MNHNY and CDR2 SVGAGI (reference sequence). The CDR3 bases are TGTGCCAGCAGTTTATCGGGAACTGAAGCTTTCTTT. It yields the protein CASSLSGTEAFF.

This chain joins TRBV5-4 and TRBJ1-4; D might be TRBD1 (5 bases). V was shortened by 0 bases and J by 8 bases, with 14 bases between the two germline ends. Germline lookup yields CDR1 SGHNT and CDR2 YYREEE (reference sequence). This CDR3 contains 15 residues. CDR3 residues: CASSLVGGVREKLFF. The DNA for the CDR3 is TGTGCCAGCAGCTTGGTGGGGGGAGTACGGGAAAAACTGTTTTTT.

CDR3 loop: CATRDPGAGPYEQYF. In DNA, the CDR3 is TGTGCCACGCGGGACCCCGGGGCAGGGCCCTACGAGCAGTACTTC. The chain employs TRBV19 and TRBJ2-7, with a weak D call TRBD2 (6 bases). The CDR3 has 15 residues. With 10 bases removed from V and 2 bases from J, the gap between germline ends came to 21 bases. Germline values: CDR1 LNHDA, CDR2 SQIVND (reference sequence).

J is TRBJ2-7 and V is TRBV28; possible D gene TRBD1, 7 bases. The germline gives CDR1 MDHEN, CDR2 SYDVKM. CDR3 length: 14 residues. With 5 bases removed from V and 5 bases from J, the gap between germline ends came to 16 bases. The CDR3 region is CASSLNRGGDEQYF. Here the CDR3 DNA reads TGTGCCAGCAGTCTAAACAGGGGAGGCGACGAGCAGTACTTC.

The rearrangement uses TRBV7-2 and TRBJ2-5, with 8 bases aligning to TRBD2. The junction had 5 bases not matched to a gene; V was cut back by 5 bases and J by 9 bases. The CDR3 totals 12 residues. CDR1 and CDR2 from the germline V gene are SGHTA and FQGNSA. The CDR3 spells CASSPDGGAQYF. CDR3 DNA sequence: TGTGCCAGCAGCCCAGACGGGGGGGCCCAGTACTTC.

In this sample, this clone turned up a few times. J is TRBJ2-3 and V is TRBV6-5; 13 bases fit TRBD2. Germline CDR1 reads MNHEY; CDR2 reads SVGAGI. This CDR3 region has 15 residues. V gave up 11 bases and J gave up 5 bases; unmatched junction bases: 10. DNA for the CDR3: TGTGCCGCCCAACTAGCGGGAGGGCGGGGAGATACGCAGTATTTT. Translation: CAAQLAGGRGDTQYF.

J is TRBJ1-5 and V is TRBV19; 7 positions agree with TRBD1. Germline lookup yields CDR1 LNHDA and CDR2 SQIVND (reference sequence). The CDR3 loop spans 12 amino acids. V shed 6 bases, J shed 4 bases, and the junction held 0 bases outside the gene matches. The CDR3 sequence is CASRTGNQPQHF. CDR3 nucleotide sequence: TGTGCCAGTAGGACAGGGAATCAGCCCCAGCATTTT.

On this clone: An end of the junction differs from the germline gene, which may be a read error. The chain recombines TRBV7-9 with TRBJ2-3; the match to TRBD2 covers 10 bases. CDR3 length: 15 amino acids. Germline values: CDR1 SEHNR, CDR2 FQNEAQ (reference sequence). CDR3 amino acids: CACRRAGGPRGTQYF. The CDR3, as DNA: TGTGCCTGCAGAAGAGCGGGAGGGCCCAGAGGTACGCAGTATTTT.

The rearrangement links TRBV20-1 to TRBJ2-7; 9 positions match TRBD1. J was trimmed by 0 bases and V by 3 bases; bases with no gene match: 6. CDR1 is DFQATT, CDR2 SNEGSKA, per germline (reference sequence). This CDR3 is built from 15 residues. CDR3 sequence reads: CSASTGTGSSYEQYF. In DNA form, the CDR3 reads TGCAGTGCTAGTACCGGGACAGGGAGCTCCTACGAGCAGTACTTC.

The V gene is TRBV2, the J gene TRBJ2-5; D unresolved. V was clipped by 7 bases and J by 5 bases, with 5 bases between them. In germline, CDR1 is SNHLY, CDR2 FYNNEI. This CDR3 is built from 10 residues. The CDR3 DNA reads as TGTGCCAGCATCGGGGAGACCCAGTACTTC. It codes for CASIGETQYF.

The V call is TRBV7-9, the J call TRBJ2-1; D unresolved. This CDR3 region has 13 residues. Trimming cost V 6 bases and J 5 bases, with 11 bases left between them. Germline V gene lookup returns CDR1 SEHNR and CDR2 FQNEAQ (reference sequence). CDR3 sequence: CASRPLADNEQFF. The CDR3 DNA follows: TGTGCCAGCAGACCATTAGCAGACAATGAGCAGTTCTTC. The entire variable domain, with the rest obtained from reference TRBV7-9 and TRBJ2-1, is as follows: DTGVSQNPRHKITKRGQNVTFRCDPISEHNRLYWYRQTLGQGPEFLTYFQNEAQLEKSRLLSDRFSAERPKGSFSTLEIQRTEQGDSAMYLCASRPLADNEQFFGPGTRLTVL.

This clone was picked up a small number of times. This chain joins TRBV12-3 or TRBV12-4 and TRBJ2-2; D not resolved. With 3 bases removed from V and 5 bases from J, the gap between germline ends came to 4 bases. The length of the CDR3 is 12 residues. CDR3 sequence reads: CASSFGTGELFF. CDR3 DNA: TGTGCCAGCAGTTTCGGGACCGGGGAGCTGTTTTTT.

The V gene is TRBV19, the J gene TRBJ2-1, with TRBD1 matching 8 bases. CDR3 size: 14 residues. V lost 9 bases and J lost 4; bases outside the gene matches: 8. The germline V gene has CDR1 LNHDA and CDR2 SQIVND (reference sequence). The CDR3 DNA is TGTGCCAGCACCCAGGGGGCGAGTTACAATGAGCAGTTCTTC. Translated: CASTQGASYNEQFF.

The rearrangement links TRBV9 to TRBJ2-3, with 7 positions matching TRBD2. J lost 0 bases, V lost 5 bases, and 6 bases had no gene match. The CDR3 totals 15 residues. The germline V gene encodes CDR1 SGDLS and CDR2 YYNGEE. The CDR3 DNA is TGTGCCAGCAGTCCTAGCGGAGATAGCACAGATACGCAGTATTTT. Amino acid sequence: CASSPSGDSTDTQYF.

This clone was seen a single time. This chain links TRBV24-1 with TRBJ2-7, with 7 bases matching TRBD1. The CDR3 extends over 15 amino acids. Germline trimming cut 3 bases from V and 2 bases from J; bases unmatched to any gene: 6. Germline V lookup: CDR1 KGHDR, CDR2 SFDVKD. The CDR3 loop is CATSDPRTGPYEQYF. CDR3 coding DNA: TGTGCCACCAGTGATCCCCGGACAGGACCCTACGAGCAGTACTTC.

This rearrangement joins TRBV10-3 to TRBJ2-1; D remains unclear. CDR3 length equals 13 residues. In germline, CDR1 is ENHRY, CDR2 SYGVKD. Trimming took off 9 bases at V and 1 base at J, with 10 bases between the two ends. The CDR3 sequence: CAIWADSYNEQFF. The CDR3 bases are TGTGCCATATGGGCAGATTCCTACAATGAGCAGTTCTTC.

This clone was seen a few times. Other DNA sequences in the sample encode the same CDR3. The chain recombines TRBV4-3 with TRBJ2-2, with TRBD2 matching 8 bases. The CDR3 sequence is 16 residues long. Looked up from germline, CDR1 is LGHNA and CDR2 is YSLEER. V was clipped by 3 bases and J by 4 bases; unmatched bases: 7. As DNA, the CDR3 is TGCGCCAGCAGCCAGAGCGGGAGCGCGATCACCGGGGAGCTGTTTTTT. The encoded protein is CASSQSGSAITGELFF.

There are a few counts of this clone. The chain couples TRBV13 to TRBJ2-5; the match to TRBD2 covers 12 bases. Germline V gene lookup returns CDR1 PRHDT and CDR2 FYEKMQ (reference sequence). The length of the CDR3 is 18 residues. Trimming cost V 6 bases and J 2 bases; bases outside gene matches: 13. As DNA, the CDR3 is TGTGCCAGCAGTTTAAGACCCGGGACTAGCGGGCTACAAGAGACCCAGTACTTC. This translates into CASSLRPGTSGLQETQYF.

J is TRBJ2-3 and V is TRBV7-2; D is possibly TRBD2 (5 bases). Trimming pared 4 bases from V and 0 bases from J, leaving 14 bases between. Per the germline V gene, CDR1 is SGHTA and CDR2 is FQGNSA. CDR3 length: 16 residues. Here the CDR3 reads CASSYGGLASTDTQYF. CDR3 DNA: TGTGCCAGCAGCTACGGAGGTCTCGCCAGCACAGATACGCAGTATTTT.

This chain joins TRBV6-2 or TRBV6-3 and TRBJ2-3; 9 nucleotides line up with TRBD2. Trimming removed 4 bases from V and 5 bases from J; junction bases left unmatched: 10. This CDR3 region has 16 residues. CDR1 is MNHEY and CDR2 is SVGEGT in the germline V gene. The CDR3 DNA follows: TGTGCCAGCAGTTCCGCCCTGATTAGCGGGAGAGATACGCAGTATTTT. Amino acids: CASSSALISGRDTQYF.

This clone was seen more than once but under ten times. This chain joins TRBV6-5 and TRBJ1-2; D is possibly TRBD1 (5 bases). Trimming took 0 bases from V and 2 from J, leaving 10 bases between them. The CDR3 totals 15 residues. Germline V lookup: CDR1 MNHEY, CDR2 SVGAGI. The CDR3 loop is CASSYSTGGNYGYTF. DNA for the CDR3: TGTGCCAGCAGTTACTCCACGGGGGGAAACTATGGCTACACCTTC.